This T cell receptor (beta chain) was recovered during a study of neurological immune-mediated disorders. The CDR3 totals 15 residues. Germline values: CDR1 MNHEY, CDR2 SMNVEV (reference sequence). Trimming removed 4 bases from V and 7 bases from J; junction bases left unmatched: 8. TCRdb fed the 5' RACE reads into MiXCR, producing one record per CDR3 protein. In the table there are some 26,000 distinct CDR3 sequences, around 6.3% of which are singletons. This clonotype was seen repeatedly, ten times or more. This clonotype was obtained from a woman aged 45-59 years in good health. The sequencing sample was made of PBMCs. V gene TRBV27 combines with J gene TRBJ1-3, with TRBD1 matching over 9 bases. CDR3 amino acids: CASSSAGQGVNTIYF. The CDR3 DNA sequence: TGTGCCAGCAGTTCGGCGGGACAGGGAGTGAACACCATATATTTT.